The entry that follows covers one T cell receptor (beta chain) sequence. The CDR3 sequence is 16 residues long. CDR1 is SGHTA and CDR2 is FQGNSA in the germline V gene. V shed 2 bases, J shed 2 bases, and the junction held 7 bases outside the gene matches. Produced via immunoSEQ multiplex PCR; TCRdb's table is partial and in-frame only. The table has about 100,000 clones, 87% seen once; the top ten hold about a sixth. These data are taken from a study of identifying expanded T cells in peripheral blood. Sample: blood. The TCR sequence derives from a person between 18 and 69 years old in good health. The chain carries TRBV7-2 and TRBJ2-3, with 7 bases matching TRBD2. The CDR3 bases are TGTGCCAGCAGCTTATCCTTGGGGGGGTTCACAGATACGCAGTATTTT. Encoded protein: CASSLSLGGFTDTQYF.